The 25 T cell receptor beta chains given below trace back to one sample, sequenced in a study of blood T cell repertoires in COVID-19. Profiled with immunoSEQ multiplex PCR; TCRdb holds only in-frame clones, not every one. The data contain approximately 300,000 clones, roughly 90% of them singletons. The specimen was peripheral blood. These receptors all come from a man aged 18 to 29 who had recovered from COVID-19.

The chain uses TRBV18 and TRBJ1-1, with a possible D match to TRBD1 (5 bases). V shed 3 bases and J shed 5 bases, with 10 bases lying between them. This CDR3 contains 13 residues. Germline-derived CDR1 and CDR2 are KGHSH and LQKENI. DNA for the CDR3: TGTGCCAGCTCACCGGAACACAGGACTGAAGCTTTCTTT. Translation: CASSPEHRTEAFF.

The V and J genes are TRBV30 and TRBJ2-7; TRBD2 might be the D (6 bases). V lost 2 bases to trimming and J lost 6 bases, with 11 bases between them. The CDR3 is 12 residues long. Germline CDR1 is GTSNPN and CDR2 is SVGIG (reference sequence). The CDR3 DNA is TGTGCCTGGAGTCGTCTAGCGAGCGAGCAGTACTTC. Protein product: CAWSRLASEQYF.

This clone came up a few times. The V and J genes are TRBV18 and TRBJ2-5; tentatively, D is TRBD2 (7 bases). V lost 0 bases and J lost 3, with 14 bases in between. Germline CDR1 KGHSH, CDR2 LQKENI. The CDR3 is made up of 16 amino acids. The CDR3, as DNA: TGTGCCAGCTCACCACCGGTGAGGGAGGGGGAAGAGACCCAGTACTTC. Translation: CASSPPVREGEETQYF.

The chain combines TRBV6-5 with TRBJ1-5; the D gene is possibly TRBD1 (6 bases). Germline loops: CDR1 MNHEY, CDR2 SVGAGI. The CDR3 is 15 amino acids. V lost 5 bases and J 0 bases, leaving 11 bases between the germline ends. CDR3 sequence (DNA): TGTGCCAGCAGTATTGGGGGCAATAGCAATCAGCCCCAGCATTTT. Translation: CASSIGGNSNQPQHF.

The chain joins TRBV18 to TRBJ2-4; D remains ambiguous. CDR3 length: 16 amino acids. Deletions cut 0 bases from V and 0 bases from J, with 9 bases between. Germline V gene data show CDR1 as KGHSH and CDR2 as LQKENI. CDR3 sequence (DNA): TGTGCCAGCTCACCACCGAGGCAACTAGCCAAAAACATTCAGTACTTC. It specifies CASSPPRQLAKNIQYF.

CDR3 in amino acids: CASSLSRGMNTEAFF. The CDR3 DNA sequence: TGTGCCAGCAGCTTATCGCGGGGTATGAACACTGAAGCTTTCTTT. The chain recombines TRBV7-2 with TRBJ1-1, with D unclear. The CDR3 runs to 15 residues. Trimming stripped 2 bases from V and 0 bases from J, with 10 bases between. The germline V gene has CDR1 SGHTA and CDR2 FQGNSA.

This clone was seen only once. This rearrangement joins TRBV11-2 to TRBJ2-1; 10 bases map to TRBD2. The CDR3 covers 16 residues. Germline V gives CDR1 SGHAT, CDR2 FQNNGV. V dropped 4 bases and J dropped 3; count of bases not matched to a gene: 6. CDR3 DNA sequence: TGTGCCAGCAGCTATAGTAGCGGGGGGTACTACAATGAGCAGTTCTTC. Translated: CASSYSSGGYYNEQFF.

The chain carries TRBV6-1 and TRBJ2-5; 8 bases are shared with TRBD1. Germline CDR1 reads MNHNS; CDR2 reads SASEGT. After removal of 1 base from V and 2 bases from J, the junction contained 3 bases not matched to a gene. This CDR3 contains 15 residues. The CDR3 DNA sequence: TGTGCCAGCAGTGAAGGAAGGACAGGGCAAGAGACCCAGTACTTC. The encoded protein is CASSEGRTGQETQYF.

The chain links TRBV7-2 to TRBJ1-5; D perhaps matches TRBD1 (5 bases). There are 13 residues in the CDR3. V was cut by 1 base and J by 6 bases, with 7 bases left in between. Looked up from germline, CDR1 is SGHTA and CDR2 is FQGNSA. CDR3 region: CASSLEGAQPQHF. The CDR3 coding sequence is TGTGCCAGCAGCTTAGAAGGGGCTCAGCCCCAGCATTTT.

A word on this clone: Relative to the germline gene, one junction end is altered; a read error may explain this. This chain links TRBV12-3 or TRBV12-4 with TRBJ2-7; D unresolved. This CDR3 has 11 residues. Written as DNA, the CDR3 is TGTGCCAGCAGTTTAGAGGCGGAGAGATGCTTC. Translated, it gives CASSLEAERCF.

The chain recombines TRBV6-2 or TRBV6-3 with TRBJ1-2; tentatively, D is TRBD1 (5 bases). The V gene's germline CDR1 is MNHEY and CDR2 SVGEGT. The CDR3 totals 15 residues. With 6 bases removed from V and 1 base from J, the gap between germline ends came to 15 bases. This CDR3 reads CASSPRQGFNYGYTF. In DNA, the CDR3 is TGTGCCAGCAGCCCCAGGCAGGGATTTAACTATGGCTACACCTTC.

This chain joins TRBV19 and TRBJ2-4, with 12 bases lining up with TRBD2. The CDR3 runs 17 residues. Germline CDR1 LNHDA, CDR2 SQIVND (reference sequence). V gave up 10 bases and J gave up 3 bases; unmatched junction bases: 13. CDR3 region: CATAGASGRVGKNIQYF. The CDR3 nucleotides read TGTGCCACCGCGGGGGCTAGCGGGAGGGTGGGCAAAAACATTCAGTACTTC.

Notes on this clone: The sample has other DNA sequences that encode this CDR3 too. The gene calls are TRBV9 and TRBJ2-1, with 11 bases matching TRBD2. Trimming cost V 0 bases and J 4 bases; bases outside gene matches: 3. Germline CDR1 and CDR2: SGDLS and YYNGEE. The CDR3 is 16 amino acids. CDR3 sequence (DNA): TGTGCCAGCAGCGTAGGATCTAGCGGGGGGTACAATGAGCAGTTCTTC. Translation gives CASSVGSSGGYNEQFF.

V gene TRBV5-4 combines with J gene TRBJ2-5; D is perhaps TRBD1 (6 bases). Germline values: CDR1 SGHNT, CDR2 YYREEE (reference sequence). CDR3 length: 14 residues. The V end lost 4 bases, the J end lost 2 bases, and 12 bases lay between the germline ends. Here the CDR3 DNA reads TGTGCCAGCAGCCCAGGACAGAGTCAAGAGACCCAGTACTTC. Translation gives CASSPGQSQETQYF. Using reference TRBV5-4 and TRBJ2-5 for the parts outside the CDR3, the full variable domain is ETGVTQSPTHLIKTRGQQVTLRCSSQSGHNTVSWYQQALGQGPQFIFQYYREEENGRGNFPPRFSGLQFPNYSSELNVNALELDDSALYLCASSPGQSQETQYFGPGTRLLVL.

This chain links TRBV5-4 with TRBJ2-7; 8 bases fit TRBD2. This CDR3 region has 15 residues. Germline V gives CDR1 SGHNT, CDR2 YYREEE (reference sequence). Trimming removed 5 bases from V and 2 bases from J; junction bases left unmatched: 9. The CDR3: CASSSTAGVTYEQYF. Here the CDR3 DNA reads TGTGCCAGCAGTAGTACAGCGGGAGTCACCTACGAGCAGTACTTC. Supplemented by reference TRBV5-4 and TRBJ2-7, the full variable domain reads ETGVTQSPTHLIKTRGQQVTLRCSSQSGHNTVSWYQQALGQGPQFIFQYYREEENGRGNFPPRFSGLQFPNYSSELNVNALELDDSALYLCASSSTAGVTYEQYFGPGTRLTVT.

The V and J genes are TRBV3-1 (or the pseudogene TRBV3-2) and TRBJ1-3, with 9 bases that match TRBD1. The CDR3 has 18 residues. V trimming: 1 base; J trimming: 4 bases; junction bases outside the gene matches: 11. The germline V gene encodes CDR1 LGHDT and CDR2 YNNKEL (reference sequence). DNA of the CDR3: TGTGCCAGCAGCCAAGCTGGGACAGGGATGTATTGGGGAAACACCATATATTTT. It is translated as CASSQAGTGMYWGNTIYF.

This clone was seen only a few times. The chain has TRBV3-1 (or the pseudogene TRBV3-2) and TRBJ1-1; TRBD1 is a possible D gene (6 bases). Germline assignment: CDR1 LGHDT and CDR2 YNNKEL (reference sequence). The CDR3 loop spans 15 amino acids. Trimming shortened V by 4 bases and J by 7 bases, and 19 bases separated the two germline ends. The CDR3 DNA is TGTGCCAGCAGCCGACCGACCGGGACAAGAGTTGAAGCTTTCTTT. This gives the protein CASSRPTGTRVEAFF.

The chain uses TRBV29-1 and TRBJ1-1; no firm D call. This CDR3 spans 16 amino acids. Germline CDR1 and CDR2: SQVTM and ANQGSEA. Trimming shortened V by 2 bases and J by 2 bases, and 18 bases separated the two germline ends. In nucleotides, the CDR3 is TGCAGCGTTGAAAACCCTACAGAAGCATATAACACTGAAGCTTTCTTT. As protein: CSVENPTEAYNTEAFF.

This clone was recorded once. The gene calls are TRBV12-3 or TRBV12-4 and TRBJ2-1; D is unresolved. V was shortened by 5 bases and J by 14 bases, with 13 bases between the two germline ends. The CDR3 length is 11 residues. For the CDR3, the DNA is TGTGCCAGCAGTCTCGGCGCCCAGGAGTTCTTC. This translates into CASSLGAQEFF.

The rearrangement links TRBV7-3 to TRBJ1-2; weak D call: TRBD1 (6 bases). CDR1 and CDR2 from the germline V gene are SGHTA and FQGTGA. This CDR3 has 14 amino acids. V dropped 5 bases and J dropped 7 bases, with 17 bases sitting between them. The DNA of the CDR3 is TGTGCCAGCAGCCAGGGGAGCTCAGGGACTGGCTACACCTTC. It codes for CASSQGSSGTGYTF.

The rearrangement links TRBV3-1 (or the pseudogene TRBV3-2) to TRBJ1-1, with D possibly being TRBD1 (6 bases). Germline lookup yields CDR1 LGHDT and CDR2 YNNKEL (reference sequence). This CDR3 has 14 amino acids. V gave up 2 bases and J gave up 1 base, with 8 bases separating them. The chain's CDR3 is CASSQQGRNTEAFF. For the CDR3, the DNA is TGTGCCAGCAGCCAACAGGGGAGGAACACTGAAGCTTTCTTT.

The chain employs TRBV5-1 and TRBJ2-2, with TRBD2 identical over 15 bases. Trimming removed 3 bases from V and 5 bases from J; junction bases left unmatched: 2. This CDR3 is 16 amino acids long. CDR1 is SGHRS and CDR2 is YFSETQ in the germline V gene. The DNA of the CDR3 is TGCGCCAGCAGCTACGGGACTAGCGGGAGGACCGGGGAGCTGTTTTTT. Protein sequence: CASSYGTSGRTGELFF.

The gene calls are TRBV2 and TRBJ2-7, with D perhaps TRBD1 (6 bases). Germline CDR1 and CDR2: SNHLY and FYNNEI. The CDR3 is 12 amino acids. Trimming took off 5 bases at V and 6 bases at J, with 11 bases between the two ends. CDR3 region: CASSPTGFEQYF. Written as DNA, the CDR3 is TGTGCCAGCAGTCCTACAGGGTTCGAGCAGTACTTC.

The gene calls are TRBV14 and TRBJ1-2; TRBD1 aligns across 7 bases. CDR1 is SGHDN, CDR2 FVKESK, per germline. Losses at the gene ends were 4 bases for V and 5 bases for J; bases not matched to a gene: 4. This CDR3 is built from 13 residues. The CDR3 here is CASSPGTVYGYTF. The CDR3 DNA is TGTGCCAGCAGCCCTGGGACAGTTTATGGCTACACCTTC. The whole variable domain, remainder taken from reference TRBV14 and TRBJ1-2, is EAGVTQFPSHSVIEKGQTVTLRCDPISGHDNLYWYRRVMGKEIKFLLHFVKESKQDESGMPNNRFLAERTGGTYSTLKVQPAELEDSGVYFCASSPGTVYGYTFGSGTRLTVV.

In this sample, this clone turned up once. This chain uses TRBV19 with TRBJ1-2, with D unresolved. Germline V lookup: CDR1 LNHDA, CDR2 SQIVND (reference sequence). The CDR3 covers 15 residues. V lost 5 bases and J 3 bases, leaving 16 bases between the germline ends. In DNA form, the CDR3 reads TGTGCCAGTAGTCTCGACGAGGCCCCCTACTATGGCTACACCTTC. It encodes CASSLDEAPYYGYTF.